This T cell receptor (beta chain) originates from a study of blood T cell repertoires in COVID-19. At the level of the study: Samples representing acute and convalescent COVID-19 were sourced from the United States, Italy and Spain. T cells, B-cell-depleted T cells, or PBMCs supplied cDNA or gDNA.

The germline gives CDR1 SQVTM, CDR2 ANQGSEA. This CDR3 is built from 12 residues. Losses at the gene ends were 3 bases for V and 4 bases for J; bases not matched to a gene: 2. Source study methods: It was from reference gene primer amplification that nucleated cell counts were estimated. Assay: immunoSEQ multiplex PCR; the TCRdb copy retains only in-frame clones and omits some. V, J and clone size reflect that table, while D and trimming were determined from the DNA. This table has approximately 210,000 clones, around 85% appearing once. This receptor was identified in a human donor in a cohort sampled during active COVID-19. The V and J genes are TRBV29-1 and TRBJ1-2; 7 bases match TRBD1. Sequencing was performed on peripheral blood. DNA for the CDR3: TGCAGCGTTGAGGGGACAGTCTATGGCTACACCTTC. Translated, it gives CSVEGTVYGYTF.